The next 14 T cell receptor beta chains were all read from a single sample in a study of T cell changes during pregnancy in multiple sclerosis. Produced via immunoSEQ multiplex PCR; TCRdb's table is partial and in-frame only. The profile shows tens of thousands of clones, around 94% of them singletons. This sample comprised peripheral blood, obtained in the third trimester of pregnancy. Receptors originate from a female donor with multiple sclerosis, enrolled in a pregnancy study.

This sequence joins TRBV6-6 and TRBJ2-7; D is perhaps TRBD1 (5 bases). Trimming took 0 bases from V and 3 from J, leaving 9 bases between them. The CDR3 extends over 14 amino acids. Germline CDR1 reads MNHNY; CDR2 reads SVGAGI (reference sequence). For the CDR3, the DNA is TGTGCCAGCAGTTACTCGGACAAAGGCTACGAGCAGTACTTC. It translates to CASSYSDKGYEQYF.

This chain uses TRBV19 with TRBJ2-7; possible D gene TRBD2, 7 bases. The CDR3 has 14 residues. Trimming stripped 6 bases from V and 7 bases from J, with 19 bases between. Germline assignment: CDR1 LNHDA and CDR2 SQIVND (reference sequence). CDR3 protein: CASSEGGPRWEQYF. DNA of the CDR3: TGTGCCAGTAGCGAGGGGGGGCCGCGCTGGGAGCAGTACTTC. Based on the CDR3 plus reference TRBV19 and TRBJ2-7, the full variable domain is DGGITQSPKYLFRKEGQNVTLSCEQNLNHDAMYWYRQDPGQGLRLIYYSQIVNDFQKGDIAEGYSVSREKKESFPLTVTSAQKNPTAFYLCASSEGGPRWEQYFGPGTRLTVT.

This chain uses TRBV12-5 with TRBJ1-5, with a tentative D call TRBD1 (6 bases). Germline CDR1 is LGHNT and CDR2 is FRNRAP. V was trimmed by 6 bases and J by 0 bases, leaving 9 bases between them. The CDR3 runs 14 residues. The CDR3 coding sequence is TGTGCTAGTGGACAGGGTGGTAGCAATCAGCCCCAGCATTTT. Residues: CASGQGGSNQPQHF. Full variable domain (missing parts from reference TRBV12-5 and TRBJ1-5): DARVTQTPRHKVTEMGQEVTMRCQPILGHNTVFWYRQTMMQGLELLAYFRNRAPLDDSGMPKDRFSAEMPDATLATLKIQPSEPRDSAVYFCASGQGGSNQPQHFGDGTRLSIL.

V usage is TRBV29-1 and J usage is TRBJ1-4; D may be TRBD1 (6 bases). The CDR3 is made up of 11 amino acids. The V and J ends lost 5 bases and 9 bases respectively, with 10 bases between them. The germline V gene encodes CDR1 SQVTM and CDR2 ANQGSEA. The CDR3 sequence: CSVQGSKKLFF. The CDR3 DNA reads TGCAGCGTTCAGGGGTCTAAAAAACTGTTTTTT.

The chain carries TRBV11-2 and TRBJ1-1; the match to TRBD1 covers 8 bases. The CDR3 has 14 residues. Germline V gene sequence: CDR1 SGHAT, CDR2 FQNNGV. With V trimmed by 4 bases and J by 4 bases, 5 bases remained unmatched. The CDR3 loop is CASSSFTGGTEAFF. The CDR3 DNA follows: TGTGCCAGCAGCTCATTTACAGGGGGCACTGAAGCTTTCTTT.

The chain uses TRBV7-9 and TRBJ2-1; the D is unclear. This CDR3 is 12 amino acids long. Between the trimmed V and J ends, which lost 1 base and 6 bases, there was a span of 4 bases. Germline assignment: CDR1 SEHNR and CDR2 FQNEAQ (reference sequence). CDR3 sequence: CASSLVVNEQFF. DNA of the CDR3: TGTGCCAGCAGCTTAGTAGTCAATGAGCAGTTCTTC.

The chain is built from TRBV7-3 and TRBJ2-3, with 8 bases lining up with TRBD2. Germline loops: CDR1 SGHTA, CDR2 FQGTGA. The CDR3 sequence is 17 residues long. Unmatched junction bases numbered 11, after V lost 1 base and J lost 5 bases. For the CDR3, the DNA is TGTGCCAGCAGCTTAATCGGGAGGGCCGTCATGGGAGATACGCAGTATTTT. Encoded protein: CASSLIGRAVMGDTQYF. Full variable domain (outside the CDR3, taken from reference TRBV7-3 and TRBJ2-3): GAGVSQTPSNKVTEKGKYVELRCDPISGHTALYWYRQSLGQGPEFLIYFQGTGAADDSGLPNDRFFAVRPEGSVSTLKIQRTERGDSAVYLCASSLIGRAVMGDTQYFGPGTRLTVL.

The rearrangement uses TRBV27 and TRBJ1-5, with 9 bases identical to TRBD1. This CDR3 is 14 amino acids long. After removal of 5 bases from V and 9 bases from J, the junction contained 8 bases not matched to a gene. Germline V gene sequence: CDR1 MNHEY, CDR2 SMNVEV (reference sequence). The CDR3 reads CASSPGTGFGPQHF. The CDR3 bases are TGTGCCAGCAGTCCCGGGACAGGGTTTGGGCCCCAGCATTTT.

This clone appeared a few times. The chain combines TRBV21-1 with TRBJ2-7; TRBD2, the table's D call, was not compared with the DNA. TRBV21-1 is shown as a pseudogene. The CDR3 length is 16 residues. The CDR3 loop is CASSKCFLAASYEQYF. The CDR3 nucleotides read TGTGCCAGCAGCAAATGCTTTCTAGCGGCGAGCTACGAGCAGTACTTC.

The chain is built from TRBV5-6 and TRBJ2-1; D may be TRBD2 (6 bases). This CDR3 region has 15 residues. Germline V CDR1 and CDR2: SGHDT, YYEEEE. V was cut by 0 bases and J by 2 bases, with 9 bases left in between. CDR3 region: CASSLDGTPYNEQFF. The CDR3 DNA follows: TGTGCCAGCAGCTTGGACGGGACTCCCTACAATGAGCAGTTCTTC.

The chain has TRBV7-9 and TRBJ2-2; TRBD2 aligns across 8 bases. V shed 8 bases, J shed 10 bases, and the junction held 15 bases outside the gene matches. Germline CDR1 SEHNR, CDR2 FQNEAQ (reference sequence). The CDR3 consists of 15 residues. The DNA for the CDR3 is TGTGCCAGCTATACTAGCGGAAGGACCGTTTCGGAGCTGTTTTTT. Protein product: CASYTSGRTVSELFF. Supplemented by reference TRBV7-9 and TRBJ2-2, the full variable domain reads DTGVSQNPRHKITKRGQNVTFRCDPISEHNRLYWYRQTLGQGPEFLTYFQNEAQLEKSRLLSDRFSAERPKGSFSTLEIQRTEQGDSAMYLCASYTSGRTVSELFFGEGSRLTVL.

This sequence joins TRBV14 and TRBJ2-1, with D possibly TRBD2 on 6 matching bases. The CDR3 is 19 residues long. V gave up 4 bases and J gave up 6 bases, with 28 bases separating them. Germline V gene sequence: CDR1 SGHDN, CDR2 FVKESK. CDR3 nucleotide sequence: TGTGCCAGCAGCCCCCGGGCGACCGGGAGAGCAAGGGCCCTCAATGAGCAGTTCTTC. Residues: CASSPRATGRARALNEQFF.

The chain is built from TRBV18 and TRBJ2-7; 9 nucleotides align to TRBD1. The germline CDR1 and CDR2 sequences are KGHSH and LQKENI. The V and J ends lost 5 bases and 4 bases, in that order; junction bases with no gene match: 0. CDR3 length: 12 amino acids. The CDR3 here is CASSDRGYEQYF. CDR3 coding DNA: TGTGCCAGCTCAGACAGGGGGTACGAGCAGTACTTC.

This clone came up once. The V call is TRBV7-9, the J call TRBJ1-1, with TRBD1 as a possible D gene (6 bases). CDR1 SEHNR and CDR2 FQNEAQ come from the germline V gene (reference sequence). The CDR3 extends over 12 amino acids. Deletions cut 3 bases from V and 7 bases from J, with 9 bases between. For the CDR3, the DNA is TGTGCCAGCAGCTTTTCAGGGGTTGAAGCTTTCTTT. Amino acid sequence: CASSFSGVEAFF.